Included here is one TCR beta chain sequence, with context. The antigen is undetermined. The data stem from a study of cytomegalovirus exposure and HLA in healthy donors. V dropped 8 bases and J dropped 4; count of bases not matched to a gene: 19. Germline loops: CDR1 SNHLY, CDR2 FYNNEI. The CDR3 runs to 18 residues. Overall study results and limits: About 87% or about 30% of the time was how often most TCR beta V segments were productive, according to an earlier analysis.

60 Vbeta and 13 Jbeta primers were used in PCR. The assay was immunoSEQ multiplex PCR, and TCRdb's table has in-frame clones only and misses some. The repertoire holds some 140,000 clones, with under 80% as singletons. Material: PBMCs. This sequence was found in a man between 18 and 29 years old in good health and CMV-seropositive. The chain joins TRBV2 to TRBJ2-1; TRBD2 matches at 8 bases. In nucleotides, the CDR3 is TGTGCCAGCCAGCCCCTCCGGGGGGGTACCCTACCTTACAATGAGCAGTTCTTC. Its translation is CASQPLRGGTLPYNEQFF.